This record concerns one T cell receptor beta chain sequence. This sample stems from a study of blood T cell repertoires in COVID-19. CDR3 length: 16 amino acids. The germline gives CDR1 MDHEN, CDR2 SYDVKM. The J segment lost 6 bases and the V segment lost 9 bases, leaving 14 bases of the junction unmatched. Sequenced by immunoSEQ multiplex PCR; TCRdb stores in-frame clones only, minus some. The sample lists 250,000 to 400,000 clones; around 84% were seen once. This TCR was sampled from a woman in her twenties or thirties who had been exposed to COVID-19. The sample taken for sequencing was PBMCs or T cells enriched from blood (not recorded which). V usage is TRBV28 and J usage is TRBJ2-1; 10 bases align to TRBD1. The CDR3 loop is CASLPPGQGLFNEQFF. Written as DNA, the CDR3 is TGTGCCAGTTTACCACCGGGACAGGGGCTTTTCAATGAGCAGTTCTTC.